This T cell receptor (beta chain) came from a study of regulatory T cells in long-lasting Graves disease. Findings and limits, study-wide: TRBV28, TRBJ1-2 and TRBJ2-5 were segments that persistent disease favored. TCR diversity was lower in persistent Graves' patients (versus newly diagnosed ones).

V was cut by 0 bases and J by 10 bases, with 15 bases left in between. The CDR3 consists of 14 residues. Germline values: CDR1 MNHNY, CDR2 SVGAGI (reference sequence). Indicated time point: persistent/refractory GD, antithyroid drugs over 5 years with positive TRAb. The authors made the TCR library using RNA they extracted from PBMCs. TCR beta libraries were built with iRepertoire HTBI primers and Arm-PCR of CDR3 regions. MiXCR, run by TCRdb on the multiplex PCR reads, gives a single entry per CDR3 protein. The data contain 300,000 to 350,000 distinct CDR3 sequences, 15% to 20% of them singletons. In the case of this clonotype: Antigen: not known. This could be a read error, since a much larger clone is one nucleotide away.

The sequence was collected from a female donor with Graves disease. Sequencing used peripheral blood mononuclear cells (PBMCs), obtained when the disease was refractory, from a patient treated with antithyroid drugs. V and J are TRBV6-6 and TRBJ1-1; D gene uncertain. CDR3 region: CASSYSDRRGPAFF. As DNA, the CDR3 is TGTGCCAGCAGTTACTCGGACCGACGGGGTCCAGCTTTCTTT.